This entry lists 29 T cell receptor beta chains sequenced from one sample in a study of OX40 agonist ivuxolimab in advanced cancers. The protocol was immunoSEQ multiplex PCR, while the TCRdb copy is restricted to in-frame clones and leaves out a portion. The table records around 95,000 clones, roughly 90% of them present only once. Source: CD4+ or CD8+ T cells sorted from blood, taken in a trial of the OX40 agonist ivuxolimab. Receptors were obtained from an adult with an advanced solid tumor such as melanoma, head and neck, liver or kidney cancer.

This sequence joins TRBV7-3 and TRBJ1-2, with 8 positions matching TRBD1. V was clipped by 5 bases and J by 4 bases; unmatched bases: 21. Germline loops: CDR1 SGHTA, CDR2 FQGTGA. The CDR3 runs 19 residues. The CDR3 DNA is TGTGCCAGCAGCCAAGGGGGTGTGGACAGGGAACGTGGAAGCTATGGCTACACCTTC. This sequence encodes CASSQGGVDRERGSYGYTF. The whole variable domain, remainder taken from reference TRBV7-3 and TRBJ1-2, is GAGVSQTPSNKVTEKGKYVELRCDPISGHTALYWYRQSLGQGPEFLIYFQGTGAADDSGLPNDRFFAVRPEGSVSTLKIQRTERGDSAVYLCASSQGGVDRERGSYGYTFGSGTRLTVV.

The chain links TRBV6-1 to TRBJ1-1; unclear D gene. Germline V gene sequence: CDR1 MNHNS, CDR2 SASEGT. The CDR3 is 11 residues long. V shed 7 bases and J shed 4 bases, with 7 bases lying between them. The CDR3 DNA follows: TGTGCCAGCAATCGAGCCACTGAAGCTTTCTTT. Protein product: CASNRATEAFF.

The CDR3 DNA is TGCGCCAGCAGCTCTACTACAGGGGGGGTTGGAAACACCATATATTTT. Amino acid sequence: CASSSTTGGVGNTIYF. The chain couples TRBV5-1 to TRBJ1-3; 8 bases fit TRBD1. With V trimmed by 3 bases and J by 3 bases, 8 bases remained unmatched. The CDR3 covers 16 residues. Germline V gives CDR1 SGHRS, CDR2 YFSETQ.

This chain joins TRBV6-1 and TRBJ2-5, with D possibly TRBD2 on 5 matching bases. With 0 bases removed from V and 7 bases from J, the gap between germline ends came to 15 bases. This CDR3 comprises 15 residues. CDR1 is MNHNS and CDR2 is SASEGT in the germline V gene. The CDR3 DNA reads TGTGCCAGCAGTGAAGCAAGGAGCGGCCTTGGGACCCAGTACTTC. It codes for CASSEARSGLGTQYF.

The V call is TRBV7-2, the J call TRBJ2-3, with D maybe TRBD1 (5 bases). Germline V gives CDR1 SGHTA, CDR2 FQGNSA. Trimming removed 5 bases at V and 0 bases at J, with 12 bases between. The CDR3 totals 15 residues. The CDR3 bases are TGTGCCAGCAGCCGTGGACATTTCAGCACAGATACGCAGTATTTT. This encodes CASSRGHFSTDTQYF.

V is TRBV4-1 and J is TRBJ1-1; D remains unclear. The CDR3 runs 15 residues. V lost 0 bases, J lost 1 base, and 9 bases lay in between. Per the germline V gene, CDR1 is MGHRA and CDR2 is YSYEKL. This CDR3 reads CASSQEGNRNTEAFF. CDR3 bases: TGCGCCAGCAGCCAAGAAGGTAACCGGAACACTGAAGCTTTCTTT.

This chain connects TRBV5-6 to TRBJ2-6, with a weak D call TRBD1 (6 bases). This CDR3 has 17 amino acids. Germline V CDR1 and CDR2: SGHDT, YYEEEE. Trimming cost V 1 base and J 0 bases, with 11 bases left between them. CDR3 sequence reads: CASSLYDRTSGANVLTF. The DNA for the CDR3 is TGTGCCAGCAGCTTGTACGACAGGACCTCTGGGGCCAACGTCCTGACTTTC. Filled out from reference TRBV5-6 and TRBJ2-6, the complete variable domain reads DAGVTQSPTHLIKTRGQQVTLRCSPKSGHDTVSWYQQALGQGPQFIFQYYEEEERQRGNFPDRFSGHQFPNYSSELNVNALLLGDSALYLCASSLYDRTSGANVLTFGAGSRLTVL.

V and J are TRBV2 and TRBJ1-5; 10 nucleotides match TRBD1. The germline gives CDR1 SNHLY, CDR2 FYNNEI. The CDR3 runs 14 residues. V shed 7 bases and J 7 bases; nucleotides not matched to a gene: 7. The CDR3 here is CASTMDRGRQPQHF. The CDR3 coding sequence is TGTGCCAGCACTATGGACAGGGGGAGGCAGCCCCAGCATTTT.

This rearrangement joins TRBV7-3 to TRBJ2-3; perhaps D is TRBD1 or TRBD2 (6 bases each). V dropped 2 bases and J dropped 3 bases, with 15 bases sitting between them. CDR3 size: 16 residues. Germline-derived CDR1 and CDR2 are SGHTA and FQGTGA. CDR3 in amino acids: CASSLYPGAPTDTQYF. CDR3 nucleotide sequence: TGTGCCAGCAGCTTATATCCGGGGGCGCCGACAGATACGCAGTATTTT.

The chain uses TRBV19 and TRBJ2-1; a weak D match, TRBD2 (6 bases). V lost 3 bases, J lost 10 bases, and 19 bases lay in between. CDR3 length: 15 amino acids. The germline V gene has CDR1 LNHDA and CDR2 SQIVND (reference sequence). DNA for the CDR3: TGTGCCAGTAGTATTCGGGGGACTGGTTTGGAGGAGCAGTTCTTC. This encodes CASSIRGTGLEEQFF. The complete variable domain, with remaining parts taken from reference TRBV19 and TRBJ2-1, reads DGGITQSPKYLFRKEGQNVTLSCEQNLNHDAMYWYRQDPGQGLRLIYYSQIVNDFQKGDIAEGYSVSREKKESFPLTVTSAQKNPTAFYLCASSIRGTGLEEQFFGPGTRLTVL.

The V call is TRBV5-4, the J call TRBJ2-5; tentatively, D is TRBD1 (6 bases). CDR1 and CDR2 from the germline V gene are SGHNT and YYREEE (reference sequence). The CDR3 consists of 13 residues. Between the trimmed V and J ends, which lost 4 bases and 2 bases, there was a span of 9 bases. CDR3 sequence reads: CASSRGQQETQYF. Written as DNA, the CDR3 is TGTGCCAGCAGCCGGGGACAACAAGAGACCCAGTACTTC.

J is TRBJ1-2 and V is TRBV4-1, with D possibly TRBD1 on 5 matching bases. With 4 bases removed from V and 2 bases from J, the gap between germline ends came to 11 bases. Looked up from germline, CDR1 is MGHRA and CDR2 is YSYEKL. CDR3 length: 14 amino acids. CDR3 loop: CASSLGLSNYGYTF. DNA of the CDR3: TGCGCCAGCAGCCTGGGACTCTCGAACTATGGCTACACCTTC.

V usage is TRBV27 and J usage is TRBJ2-7; D is undetermined. The V gene's germline CDR1 is MNHEY and CDR2 SMNVEV (reference sequence). The CDR3 spans 11 residues. V lost 4 bases, J lost 2 bases, and 3 bases lay in between. This CDR3 is CASSSPYEQYF. CDR3 DNA sequence: TGTGCCAGCAGTTCACCCTACGAGCAGTACTTC.

The genes are TRBV11-2 and TRBJ1-3; D is unresolved. Per the germline V gene, CDR1 is SGHAT and CDR2 is FQNNGV. The V end was cut by 6 bases, the J end by 4 bases, with 13 bases between. CDR3 length: 14 residues. The CDR3 nucleotides are TGTGCCAGCAGAAAACCCGGAGGAGGAAACACCATATATTTT. This codes for CASRKPGGGNTIYF. Full variable domain (missing parts from reference TRBV11-2 and TRBJ1-3): EAGVAQSPRYKIIEKRQSVAFWCNPISGHATLYWYQQILGQGPKLLIQFQNNGVVDDSQLPKDRFSAERLKGVDSTLKIQPAKLEDSAVYLCASRKPGGGNTIYFGEGSWLTVV.

This clone was seen just once. The genes are TRBV28 and TRBJ2-5; tentatively, D is TRBD1 (6 bases). The CDR3 spans 17 residues. Trimming left V 5 bases short and J 1 base short, with 20 bases between. Per the germline V gene, CDR1 is MDHEN and CDR2 is SYDVKM. CDR3 sequence reads: CASSHSRTVNVQETQYF. CDR3 sequence (DNA): TGTGCCAGCAGTCACTCAAGGACAGTCAATGTCCAAGAGACCCAGTACTTC.

The rearrangement uses TRBV30 and TRBJ1-1, with a weak D call TRBD1 (5 bases). The CDR3 loop spans 15 amino acids. CDR1 GTSNPN and CDR2 SVGIG come from the germline V gene (reference sequence). Trimming pared 2 bases from V and 0 bases from J, leaving 13 bases between. Written as DNA, the CDR3 is TGTGCCTGGAGTTCCTGGGACGGACTGAACACTGAAGCTTTCTTT. As protein: CAWSSWDGLNTEAFF.

The chain recombines TRBV7-3 with TRBJ2-5; 12 bases are shared with TRBD2. The germline V gene has CDR1 SGHTA and CDR2 FQGTGA. The CDR3 is 15 residues long. V was clipped by 5 bases and J by 6 bases; unmatched bases: 7. Written as DNA, the CDR3 is TGTGCCAGCAGCCCTAGCGGGGGGGCCGAAAAGACCCAGTACTTC. This translates into CASSPSGGAEKTQYF. The full variable domain, with the rest looked up from reference TRBV7-3 and TRBJ2-5, is GAGVSQTPSNKVTEKGKYVELRCDPISGHTALYWYRQSLGQGPEFLIYFQGTGAADDSGLPNDRFFAVRPEGSVSTLKIQRTERGDSAVYLCASSPSGGAEKTQYFGPGTRLLVL.

The CDR3 nucleotides are TGTGCCAGTAGAGATCTAGGGATCCATCCCATCACCGGGGAGCTGTTTTTT. It yields the protein CASRDLGIHPITGELFF. The chain carries TRBV19 and TRBJ2-2; no reliable D call. The V and J ends lost 6 bases and 4 bases respectively, with 21 bases between them. The CDR3 length is 17 residues. The germline V gene encodes CDR1 LNHDA and CDR2 SQIVND (reference sequence).

The chain links TRBV6-1 to TRBJ1-2; D is undetermined. CDR3 length: 15 residues. Germline lookup yields CDR1 MNHNS and CDR2 SASEGT. V gave up 2 bases and J gave up 8 bases, with 18 bases separating them. The chain's CDR3 is CASSERWRERAGYTF. CDR3 nucleotides: TGTGCCAGCAGTGAAAGGTGGAGGGAGAGGGCGGGCTACACCTTC.

The rearrangement links TRBV7-2 to TRBJ2-5; 11 bases align to TRBD2. Germline V CDR1 and CDR2: SGHTA, FQGNSA. The CDR3 has 15 residues. V shed 5 bases, J shed 8 bases, and the junction held 10 bases outside the gene matches. CDR3 nucleotide sequence: TGTGCCAGCAGCCGGACTAGCGGGCAGGTATTTACCCAGTACTTC. Translating it yields CASSRTSGQVFTQYF.

This chain's CDR3 is CSVVVQNTEAFF. CDR3 bases: TGCAGCGTTGTGGTCCAAAACACTGAAGCTTTCTTT. The gene calls are TRBV29-1 and TRBJ1-1; D uncertain. The CDR3 is made up of 12 amino acids. Germline loops: CDR1 SQVTM, CDR2 ANQGSEA. The V end lost 4 bases, the J end lost 2 bases, and 8 bases lay between the germline ends.

V and J are TRBV9 and TRBJ2-5; D gene unclear. The CDR3 is 14 amino acids. V was pared by 0 bases and J by 0 bases, with 6 bases between. Germline assignment: CDR1 SGDLS and CDR2 YYNGEE. The CDR3 sequence: CASSVGPNQETQYF. The CDR3 DNA reads as TGTGCCAGCAGCGTAGGGCCTAACCAAGAGACCCAGTACTTC.

This clone was seen only a few times. The gene calls are TRBV5-1 and TRBJ1-1; possibly TRBD1 for D (6 bases). V was trimmed by 4 bases and J by 1 base, leaving 8 bases between them. The length of the CDR3 is 13 residues. Germline loops: CDR1 SGHRS, CDR2 YFSETQ. The CDR3 is CASSRDTNTEAFF. The CDR3 DNA reads as TGCGCCAGCAGCCGGGACACGAACACTGAAGCTTTCTTT.

This chain links TRBV2 with TRBJ2-3; D is perhaps TRBD1 or TRBD2 (5 bases each). V shed 4 bases and J shed 0 bases, with 11 bases lying between them. Germline CDR1 reads SNHLY; CDR2 reads FYNNEI. This CDR3 is 15 amino acids long. The CDR3 sequence: CASSGEGRSTDTQYF. The CDR3 nucleotides read TGTGCCAGCAGTGGAGAGGGACGGAGCACAGATACGCAGTATTTT.

The rearrangement links TRBV6-5 to TRBJ2-7, with 10 bases that match TRBD1. The CDR3 sequence is 15 residues long. Germline assignment: CDR1 MNHEY and CDR2 SVGAGI. Trimming took 4 bases from V and 6 from J; bases not matched to a gene: 9. The CDR3 here is CASSWSGTGVSEQYF. The CDR3 coding sequence is TGTGCCAGCAGTTGGTCCGGGACAGGGGTCAGCGAGCAGTACTTC.

The rearrangement links TRBV18 to TRBJ1-4, with 9 nucleotides matching TRBD1. The germline V gene encodes CDR1 KGHSH and CDR2 LQKENI. The V and J ends lost 4 bases and 8 bases, in that order; junction bases with no gene match: 2. CDR3 size: 13 residues. CDR3 nucleotides: TGTGCCAGCTCACGGGGACAGGGCGAAAAACTGTTTTTT. It yields the protein CASSRGQGEKLFF. The full variable domain, rest sourced from reference TRBV18 and TRBJ1-4, is NAGVMQNPRHLVRRRGQEARLRCSPMKGHSHVYWYRQLPEEGLKFMVYLQKENIIDESGMPKERFSAEFPKEGPSILRIQQVVRGDSAAYFCASSRGQGEKLFFGSGTQLSVL.

The genes are TRBV7-4 and TRBJ1-4, with D possibly matching TRBD1 (6 bases). Germline V CDR1 and CDR2: SGHVT, SQSDAQ. This CDR3 comprises 15 residues. The V end lost 8 bases, the J end lost 5 bases, and 18 bases lay between the germline ends. The CDR3 loop reads CASGTLDRPNEKLFF. The CDR3 bases are TGTGCCAGCGGAACCCTAGACAGGCCCAATGAAAAACTGTTTTTT.

In this sample, this clone turned up a few times. V usage is TRBV7-8 and J usage is TRBJ1-4; a weak D match, TRBD1 (6 bases). This CDR3 region has 15 residues. The ends were cut back, 8 bases at V and 5 bases at J, with 18 bases in the middle. Germline V gene data show CDR1 as SGHVS and CDR2 as FQNEAQ. The CDR3 is CASGTLDRPNEKLFF. DNA for the CDR3: TGTGCCAGCGGAACCCTAGACAGGCCCAATGAAAAACTGTTTTTT.

This chain uses TRBV11-2 with TRBJ1-2; no reliable D call. Trimming left V 5 bases short and J 0 bases short, with 16 bases between. Germline V gene lookup returns CDR1 SGHAT and CDR2 FQNNGV. The CDR3 spans 16 residues. The CDR3 nucleotides read TGTGCCAGCAGCCATGTCCGGGCAGCCCCTAACTATGGCTACACCTTC. This encodes CASSHVRAAPNYGYTF.